Listed here are 5 T cell receptor beta chains from one sample, sequenced in a study of T cell responses to AZD1222 COVID-19 vaccine. Using immunoSEQ multiplex PCR, the repertoire was profiled, and TCRdb retains in-frame clones only, with some absent. The table lists 75,000 to 100,000 clones, roughly 90% of them singletons. Sequencing was performed on peripheral blood, taken on day 0 of AZD1222 vaccination. The receptor set was obtained from an adult in good health.

This chain connects TRBV5-1 to TRBJ2-5, with D perhaps TRBD1 (6 bases). Germline assignment: CDR1 SGHRS and CDR2 YFSETQ. Trimming cost V 4 bases and J 2 bases, with 12 bases left between them. The CDR3 sequence is 14 residues long. Written as DNA, the CDR3 is TGCGCCAGCAGCCATCAGGGGCGTCAAGAGACCCAGTACTTC. It is translated as CASSHQGRQETQYF. Looking up the rest from reference TRBV5-1 and TRBJ2-5 gives the full variable domain: KAGVTQTPRYLIKTRGQQVTLSCSPISGHRSVSWYQQTPGQGLQFLFEYFSETQRNKGNFPGRFSGRQFSNSRSEMNVSTLELGDSALYLCASSHQGRQETQYFGPGTRLLVL.

The rearrangement uses TRBV7-8 and TRBJ1-3, with D possibly matching TRBD1 (5 bases). Trimming took off 7 bases at V and 4 bases at J, with 20 bases between the two ends. Germline V CDR1 and CDR2: SGHVS, FQNEAQ. The CDR3 totals 16 residues. CDR3 region: CASTEKGQANGNTIYF. For the CDR3, the DNA is TGTGCCAGCACCGAGAAGGGGCAAGCGAACGGAAACACCATATATTTT.

This sequence joins TRBV5-3 and TRBJ2-5; D might be TRBD1 (6 bases). TRBV5-3 is designated an ORF whose function remains uncertain. The V end lost 0 bases, the J end lost 2 bases, and 8 bases lay between the germline ends. The CDR3 is 14 amino acids. The chain's CDR3 is CARSLGQAQETQYF. The CDR3 DNA follows: TGTGCCAGAAGCTTGGGACAGGCACAAGAGACCCAGTACTTC.

This clone has just one count. The chain couples TRBV2 to TRBJ1-6, with 8 bases that match TRBD1. Germline V gene sequence: CDR1 SNHLY, CDR2 FYNNEI. The CDR3 covers 13 residues. The V gene end was trimmed by 9 bases and the J gene end by 9 bases; junction bases not matched to a gene: 7. CDR3 sequence reads: CASLGQAGSPLHF. CDR3 bases: TGTGCCAGTTTGGGACAGGCGGGTTCACCCCTCCACTTT. Filled out from reference TRBV2 and TRBJ1-6, the complete variable domain reads EPEVTQTPSHQVTQMGQEVILRCVPISNHLYFYWYRQILGQKVEFLVSFYNNEISEKSEIFDDQFSVERPDGSNFTLKIRSTKLEDSAMYFCASLGQAGSPLHFGNGTRLTVT.

This chain joins TRBV4-3 and TRBJ1-4, with D possibly matching TRBD1 (6 bases). The germline gives CDR1 LGHNA, CDR2 YSLEER. The CDR3 is made up of 18 amino acids. Trimming took 1 base from V and 7 from J, leaving 22 bases between them. CDR3 amino acids: CASSQAEVRRGSGEKLFF. CDR3 bases: TGCGCCAGCAGCCAAGCCGAAGTCCGCAGGGGATCAGGTGAAAAACTGTTTTTT.